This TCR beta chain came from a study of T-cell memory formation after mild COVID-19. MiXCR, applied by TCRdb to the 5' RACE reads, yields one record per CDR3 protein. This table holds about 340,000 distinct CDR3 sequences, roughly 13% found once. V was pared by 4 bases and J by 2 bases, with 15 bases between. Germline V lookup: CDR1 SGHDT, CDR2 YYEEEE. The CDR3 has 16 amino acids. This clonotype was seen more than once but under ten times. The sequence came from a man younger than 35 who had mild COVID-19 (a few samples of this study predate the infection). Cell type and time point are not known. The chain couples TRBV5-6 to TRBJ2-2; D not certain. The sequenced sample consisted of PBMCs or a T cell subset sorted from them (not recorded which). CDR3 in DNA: TGTGCCAGCAGCGGTTCCCGAGAGTTAAACACCGGGGAGCTGTTTTTT. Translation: CASSGSRELNTGELFF.